The sequence of this T cell receptor (beta chain) was determined in a study of liver allograft versus peripheral blood T cells (dated by TCRdb to between 2020 and 2021). Study-level background: In liver transplant recipients, the study looked at T cell receptor repertoires in the peripheral blood and set them against the repertoires found within the transplanted livers.

TCRdb names Illumina MiSeq as the instrument used. The raw public data were reprocessed by TCRdb itself: fastp quality trimming at Q25, MiXCR clonotype calling, in-frame beta chains only. Identical CDR3 proteins give one entry, which carries the most common genes and DNA. This sample is represented by under 850 distinct CDR3 sequences; over 35% of them were singletons. The ten biggest clones cover 77% of the sample. What the study reported, not specific to this receptor: According to the report, the T cell receptor repertoires detected in peripheral blood were different from the repertoires found inside liver allografts.

Trimming takes 4 bases from V and 8 bases from J, and the germline ends sit 8 bases apart. Looking up the germline V gene (reference sequence) yields CDR1 LNHDA and CDR2 SQIVND. There are 11 amino acids in the CDR3, from cysteine to phenylalanine inclusive. Only the CDR3 portion is preserved as DNA: 33 bases, with reading frame beginning at the first base. This clonotype appeared a few times. The specificity of this receptor is unknown. No per-base quality is available; no much larger clone lies one base away. The sequence came from a human patient who had a liver transplant. After a transplant, some T cells may have been passed on by the graft donor. The rearrangement combines TRBV19 with TRBJ1-1; the D gene is perhaps TRBD1, from 6 matching bases. The nucleotides are TGTGCCAGTAGTAAAGGGACAGAAGCTTTCTTT. This yields the protein CASSKGTEAFF.